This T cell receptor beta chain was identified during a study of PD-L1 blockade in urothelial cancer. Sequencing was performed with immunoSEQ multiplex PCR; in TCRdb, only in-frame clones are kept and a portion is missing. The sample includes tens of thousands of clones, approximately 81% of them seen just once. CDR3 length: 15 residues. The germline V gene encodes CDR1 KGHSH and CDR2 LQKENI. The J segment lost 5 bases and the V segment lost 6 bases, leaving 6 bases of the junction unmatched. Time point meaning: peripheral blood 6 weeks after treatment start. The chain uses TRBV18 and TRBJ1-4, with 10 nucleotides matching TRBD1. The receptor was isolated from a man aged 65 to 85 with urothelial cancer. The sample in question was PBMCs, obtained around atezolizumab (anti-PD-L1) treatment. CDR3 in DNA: TGTGCCAGCTCCAGTACGGGACAGGGGAATGAAAAACTGTTTTTT. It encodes CASSSTGQGNEKLFF.